One sample yielded the 2 T cell receptor beta chains listed below, sequenced in a study of T cell repertoires in aging, cancer and after chemotherapy. Rearranged V-D-J TRB sequences were amplified with a mixed TRB-A/B primer pool. TCRdb independently ran MiXCR on the multiplex PCR reads; one entry per CDR3 protein. The data show about 4,600 distinct CDR3 sequences, 21% seen once. Amplification of TCR beta used genomic DNA extracted from peripheral blood. Sequenced input: blood. These TCRs come from a human donor with a blood cancer.

The V and J genes are TRBV5-1 and TRBJ2-7; 8 bases agree with TRBD1. The V and J ends lost 0 bases and 5 bases, in that order; junction bases with no gene match: 7. The CDR3 is 15 amino acids. Per the germline V gene, CDR1 is SGHRS and CDR2 is YFSETQ. CDR3 sequence reads: CASSLGQGPIHEQYF. CDR3 DNA sequence: TGCGCCAGCAGCTTGGGACAGGGGCCGATCCACGAGCAGTACTTC. Drawing the rest from reference TRBV5-1 and TRBJ2-7, the complete variable domain is KAGVTQTPRYLIKTRGQQVTLSCSPISGHRSVSWYQQTPGQGLQFLFEYFSETQRNKGNFPGRFSGRQFSNSRSEMNVSTLELGDSALYLCASSLGQGPIHEQYFGPGTRLTVT.

The V gene is TRBV27, the J gene TRBJ1-1; D remains unclear. This CDR3 is 15 amino acids long. In germline, CDR1 is MNHEY, CDR2 SMNVEV (reference sequence). The germline V and J ends were trimmed by 0 bases and 1 base, with 9 bases remaining between them. CDR3 in DNA: TGTGCCAGCAGTTTATCGAGGGCAGGGAACACTGAAGCTTTCTTT. This encodes CASSLSRAGNTEAFF.